Given below is one T cell receptor beta chain in context. The sample originates from a study of blood T cell repertoires in COVID-19. Overall study: COVID-19 samples, acute and convalescent, were from the United States, Italy and Spain. From T cells, B-cell-depleted T cells, or PBMCs came the material, which was cDNA or gDNA.

In the original analysis: The authors estimated nucleated cell counts from reference gene primer amplification. Profiling relied on immunoSEQ multiplex PCR, and the TCRdb table lists in-frame clones only, not all of them. D and trimming were read from the DNA, whereas the V and J calls and clone size are those reported in that table. The sample holds 210,000 or so clones, around four fifths seen once. The V end was cut by 0 bases, the J end by 2 bases, with 14 bases between. There are 16 residues in the CDR3. Per the germline V gene, CDR1 is SGHKS and CDR2 is YYEKEE (reference sequence). J is TRBJ1-2 and V is TRBV5-5; tentative D call: TRBD1 (6 bases). This TCR derives from a woman in her 50s with active or convalescent COVID-19. What was sequenced was peripheral blood. The CDR3 is CASSLGWGQENYGYTF. CDR3 nucleotide sequence: TGTGCCAGCAGCTTGGGGTGGGGGCAGGAAAACTATGGCTACACCTTC.